The rows below give T cell receptor beta chains drawn from one sample of a study of cytomegalovirus exposure and HLA in healthy donors. Produced via immunoSEQ multiplex PCR; TCRdb's table is partial and in-frame only. Among about 250,000 clones listed, roughly 85% were seen once. The source material was PBMCs. The receptors were sampled from a girl aged 2-10 years in good health and CMV-seronegative. Both conserved end residues are part of each CDR3. Fields, in order: V gene, D gene, J gene, clone size, CDR3 protein, CDR3 DNA. The D gene is left open where the match is weak. Clone sizes are given selectively: once, few, many, or a class where the clone is expanded.

TRBV7-8	TRBD1	TRBJ1-1	-	CASSPETGGTEAFF	TGTGCCAGCAGCCCCGAAACAGGGGGCACTGAAGCTTTCTTT
TRBV7-9	TRBD1	TRBJ1-1	-	CASSARDRVTEAFF	TGTGCCAGCAGCGCCCGGGACAGGGTCACTGAAGCTTTCTTT
TRBV10-3	-	TRBJ1-1	-	CAIAGLSGTGTLEAFF	TGTGCCATCGCGGGATTATCCGGGACGGGGACTCTTGAAGCTTTCTTT
TRBV27	TRBD1	TRBJ1-2	-	CASSFEGARYGYTF	TGTGCCAGCAGTTTTGAGGGGGCGCGGTATGGCTACACCTTC
TRBV19	-	TRBJ2-1	-	CASSIRGRENWKQFF	TGTGCCAGTAGTATTCGAGGCAGGGAAAATTGGAAGCAGTTCTTC
TRBV5-1	-	TRBJ1-1	-	CASSLSWAENTEAFF	TGCGCCAGCAGCTTGAGTTGGGCCGAAAACACTGAAGCTTTCTTT
TRBV30	-	TRBJ1-1	-	CAWTYLSGRTEAFF	TGTGCCTGGACTTATCTCTCCGGGAGAACTGAAGCTTTCTTT
TRBV19	TRBD1	TRBJ1-4	few	CASSTGRGRTNEKLFF	TGTGCCAGTAGTACTGGCAGGGGGCGGACTAATGAAAAACTGTTTTTT
TRBV12-5	TRBD1	TRBJ1-4	-	CASALSTGSEKLFF	TGTGCTAGTGCCCTTTCGACAGGGAGTGAAAAACTGTTTTTT
TRBV7-9	-	TRBJ1-3	once	CASSLTEATYGNTIYF	TGTGCCAGCAGCTTAACGGAGGCGACATATGGAAACACCATATATTTT
TRBV10-3	-	TRBJ2-1	-	CAISPGLSFYNEQFF	TGTGCCATCAGTCCCGGACTGTCATTCTACAATGAGCAGTTCTTC
TRBV11-2	-	TRBJ1-2	-	CASSLDARTNYGYTF	TGTGCCAGCAGCTTAGATGCCAGGACTAACTATGGCTACACCTTC
TRBV5-6	-	TRBJ2-3	few	CASSLGTTIRTDTQYF	TGTGCCAGCAGCTTGGGGACAACTATTCGCACAGATACGCAGTATTTT
TRBV11-2	TRBD1	TRBJ1-3	-	CASSLAWTGPGNTIYF	TGTGCCAGCAGCTTAGCCTGGACAGGGCCTGGAAACACCATATATTTT
TRBV11-2	TRBD1	TRBJ1-2	-	CASSLDLPGQGALQGYTF	TGTGCCAGCAGCTTAGATCTACCGGGACAGGGGGCCTTACAAGGCTACACCTTC
TRBV7-8	TRBD2	TRBJ2-4	-	CASSWAPGLAGIGDKNIQYF	TGTGCCAGCAGCTGGGCCCCGGGACTAGCGGGAATCGGGGACAAAAACATTCAGTACTTC
TRBV29-1	-	TRBJ1-4	-	CSVETSDSNEKLFF	TGCAGCGTAGAGACCAGCGACTCTAATGAAAAACTGTTTTTT
TRBV18	-	TRBJ2-5	-	CASSLSHETQYF	TGTGCCAGCTCACTTAGCCATGAGACCCAGTACTTC
TRBV25-1	-	TRBJ2-7	-	CASSGTGFSEQYF	TGTGCCAGCAGTGGAACAGGGTTCTCCGAGCAGTACTTC
TRBV4-1	-	TRBJ1-1	-	CASSQEVYLAEAFF	TGCGCCAGCAGCCAAGAGGTTTATCTGGCCGAAGCTTTCTTT
TRBV5-4	-	TRBJ1-1	-	CASSLVNRMNTEAFF	TGTGCCAGCAGCTTGGTGAACAGAATGAACACTGAAGCTTTCTTT
TRBV20-1	-	TRBJ2-1	-	CSARGGYEQFF	TGCAGTGCTAGAGGAGGCTATGAGCAGTTCTTC
TRBV5-1	TRBD1	TRBJ1-2	-	CASSFRQGWMGGYTF	TGCGCCAGCAGCTTCCGACAGGGTTGGATGGGTGGCTACACCTTC
TRBV21-1	-	TRBJ1-2	-	CASSPRSGYTF	TGTGCCAGCAGCCCGAGGAGCGGCTACACCTTC
TRBV15	-	TRBJ2-3	-	CATSRDLTDTQYF	TGTGCCACCAGCAGAGATTTAACAGATACGCAGTATTTT
TRBV30	-	TRBJ1-1	-	CAWSEGGGTEAFF	TGTGCCTGGAGTGAAGGGGGGGGAACTGAAGCTTTCTTT
TRBV6-6	-	TRBJ2-7	-	CASSPFYPTYEQYF	TGTGCCAGCAGCCCCTTCTACCCCACCTACGAGCAGTACTTC
TRBV30	-	TRBJ1-1	-	CAWSVIGPGDTEAFF	TGTGCCTGGAGTGTAATCGGCCCGGGGGACACTGAAGCTTTCTTT
TRBV6-1	-	TRBJ1-1	-	CASSEKRDIFLPNTEAFF	TGTGCCAGCAGTGAAAAGAGGGATATCTTCTTGCCGAACACTGAGGCTTTCTTT
TRBV5-1	-	TRBJ2-5	-	CASSLGQAETQYF	TGCGCCAGCAGCTTGGGTCAGGCTGAGACCCAGTACTTC
TRBV5-6	TRBD1	TRBJ2-7	-	CASSLRRTGPRPLQYF	TGTGCCAGCAGCTTGCGGAGGACAGGGCCGCGCCCCTTGCAGTACTTC
TRBV25-1	-	TRBJ2-2	-	CASSDSLNTGELFF	TGTGCCAGCAGTGATTCTCTGAACACCGGGGAGCTGTTTTTT
TRBV11-2	TRBD1	TRBJ1-1	-	CASSGWTGGNTEAFF	TGTGCCAGCAGCGGCTGGACAGGGGGGAACACTGAAGCTTTCTTT
TRBV4-1	TRBD1	TRBJ1-6	-	CASSQTSYRGGNSPLHF	TGCGCCAGCAGCCAGACAAGTTACAGGGGAGGAAATTCACCCCTCCACTTT
TRBV30	TRBD2	TRBJ2-7	once	CAWNTGLAAYEQYF	TGTGCCTGGAACACGGGACTAGCGGCCTACGAGCAGTACTTC
TRBV27	-	TRBJ1-1	-	CASSLSAGSMNTEAFF	TGTGCCAGCAGTTTATCCGCAGGTTCTATGAACACTGAAGCTTTCTTT
TRBV5-6	-	TRBJ2-1	-	CASIPLGENNEQFF	TGTGCCAGCATCCCGTTGGGCGAGAACAATGAGCAGTTCTTC
TRBV19	TRBD1	TRBJ1-2	once	CASEDRGVPLDGYTF	TGTGCCAGCGAGGACAGGGGGGTACCTCTGGATGGCTACACCTTC
TRBV7-8	-	TRBJ2-2	-	CASSLGRVNTGELFF	TGTGCCAGCAGCTTAGGGCGGGTTAACACCGGGGAGCTGTTTTTT
TRBV18	TRBD2	TRBJ2-7	-	CASSPVPGLSYEQYF	TGTGCCAGCTCACCAGTCCCGGGACTAAGCTACGAGCAGTACTTC
TRBV5-4	TRBD2	TRBJ2-1	few	CASSPPGTSVSEQFF	TGTGCCAGCAGTCCACCCGGGACTAGCGTCAGTGAGCAGTTCTTC
TRBV18	TRBD2	TRBJ2-1	once	CASSPPRLAGGSEQFF	TGTGCCAGCTCACCACCCCGACTAGCGGGAGGCAGTGAGCAGTTCTTC
TRBV7-6	TRBD2	TRBJ2-7	-	CASSSTGLAGDEQYF	TGTGCCAGCAGCTCGACCGGACTAGCGGGAGACGAGCAGTACTTC